This T cell receptor (beta chain) derives from a study of OX40 agonist ivuxolimab in advanced cancers. Background on the study: Ivuxolimab doses were 0.01, 0.1, 0.3, 1.5, 3 or 10 mg/kg every 2 weeks. Partial responses occurred in Three dose-escalation patients, one with hepatocellular carcinoma and two with cutaneous melanoma.

Comment on this clone: Its matching antigen is unknown.

Study-level findings and limits: Blood T cells, both CD4+ and CD8+, expanded clonally by week 6 at 0.1 to 3.0 mg/kg.

This table comes from immunoSEQ multiplex PCR, and its TCRdb copy is limited to in-frame clones, with some not included. Among about 96,000 clones listed, 84% were seen once. Germline V gene lookup returns CDR1 MNHEY and CDR2 SVGAGI. Trimming took 2 bases from V and 4 from J, leaving 6 bases between them. This CDR3 has 14 amino acids. Blood samples were obtained at baseline, cycle 4 day 1, and cycle 7 day 1. This clonotype was sampled from an adult with an advanced solid tumor such as melanoma, head and neck, liver or kidney cancer. Material: CD4+ or CD8+ T cells sorted from blood, obtained in a trial of the OX40 agonist ivuxolimab. The chain uses TRBV6-5 and TRBJ2-6; D not resolved. The CDR3 here is CASSYRTGANVLTF. The CDR3 DNA reads as TGTGCCAGCAGTTACCGTACAGGGGCCAACGTCCTGACTTTC.